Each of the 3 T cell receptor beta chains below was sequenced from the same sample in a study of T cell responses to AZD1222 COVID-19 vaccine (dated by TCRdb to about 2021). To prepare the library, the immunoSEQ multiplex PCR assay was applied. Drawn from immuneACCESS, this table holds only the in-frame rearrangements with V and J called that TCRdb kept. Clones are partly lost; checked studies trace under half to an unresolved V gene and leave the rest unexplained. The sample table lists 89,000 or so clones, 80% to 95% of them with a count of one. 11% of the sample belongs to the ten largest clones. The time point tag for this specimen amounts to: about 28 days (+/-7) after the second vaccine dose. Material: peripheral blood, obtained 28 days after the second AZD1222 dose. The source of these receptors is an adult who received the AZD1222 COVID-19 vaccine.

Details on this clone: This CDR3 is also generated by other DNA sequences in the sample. The CDR3 region has the DNA TGCGCCAGCAGCTTGAGCAGGAGCTCTGGAAACACCATATATTTT. This gives the protein CASSLSRSSGNTIYF. This sequence joins TRBV5-1 and TRBJ1-3; D gene ambiguous. Trimming took 1 base from V and 0 from J, leaving 8 bases between them. The CDR3 sequence is 15 residues long. Germline CDR1 and CDR2: SGHRS and YFSETQ.

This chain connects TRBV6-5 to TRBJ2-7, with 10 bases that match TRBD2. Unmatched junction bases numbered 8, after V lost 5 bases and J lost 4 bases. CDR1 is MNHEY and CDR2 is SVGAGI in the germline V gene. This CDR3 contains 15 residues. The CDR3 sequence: CASSLAGVGSYEQYF. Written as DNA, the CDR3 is TGTGCCAGCAGTCTAGCGGGAGTCGGGTCGTACGAGCAGTACTTC.

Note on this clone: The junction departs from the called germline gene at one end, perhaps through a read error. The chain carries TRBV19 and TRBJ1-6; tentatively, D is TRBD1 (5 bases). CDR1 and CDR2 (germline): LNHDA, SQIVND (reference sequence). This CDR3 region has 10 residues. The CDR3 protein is CASISLRTNF. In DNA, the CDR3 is TGTGCCAGTATTTCCCTGAGGACAAACTTT.